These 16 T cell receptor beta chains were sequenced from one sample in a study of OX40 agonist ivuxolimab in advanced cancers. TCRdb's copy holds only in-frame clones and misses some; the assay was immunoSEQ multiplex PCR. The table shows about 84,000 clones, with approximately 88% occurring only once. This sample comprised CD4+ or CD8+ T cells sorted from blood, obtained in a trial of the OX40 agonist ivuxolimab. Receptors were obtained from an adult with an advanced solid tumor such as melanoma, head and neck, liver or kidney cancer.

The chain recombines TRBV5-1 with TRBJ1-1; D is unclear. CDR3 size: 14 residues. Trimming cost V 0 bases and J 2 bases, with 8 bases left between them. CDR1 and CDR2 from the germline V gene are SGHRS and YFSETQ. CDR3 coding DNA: TGCGCCAGCAGCTTGGACGTGGGAAACACTGAAGCTTTCTTT. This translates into CASSLDVGNTEAFF.

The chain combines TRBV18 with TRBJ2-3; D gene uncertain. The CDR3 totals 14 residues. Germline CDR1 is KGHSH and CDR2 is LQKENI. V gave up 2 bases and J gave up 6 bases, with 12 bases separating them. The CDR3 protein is CASSPVGRWDTQYF. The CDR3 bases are TGTGCCAGCTCACCAGTGGGTAGATGGGATACGCAGTATTTT.

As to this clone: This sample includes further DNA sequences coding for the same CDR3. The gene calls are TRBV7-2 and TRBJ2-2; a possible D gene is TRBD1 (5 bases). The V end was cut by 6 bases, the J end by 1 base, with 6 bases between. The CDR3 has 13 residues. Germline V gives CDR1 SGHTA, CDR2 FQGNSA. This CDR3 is CASRGLNTGELFF. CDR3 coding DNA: TGTGCCAGCAGGGGGCTGAACACCGGGGAGCTGTTTTTT.

The CDR3 loop is CACPGGNKLAKNIQYF. The CDR3 nucleotides read TGTGCCTGTCCGGGAGGCAACAAACTAGCCAAAAACATTCAGTACTTC. V is TRBV30 and J is TRBJ2-4, with 7 positions matching TRBD2. The germline V gene has CDR1 GTSNPN and CDR2 SVGIG (reference sequence). V shed 6 bases and J 0 bases; nucleotides not matched to a gene: 11. The CDR3 sequence is 16 residues long. The full variable domain, rest sourced from reference TRBV30 and TRBJ2-4, is SQTIHQWPATLVQPVGSPLSLECTVEGTSNPNLYWYRQAAGRGLQLLFYSVGIGQISSEVPQNLSASRPQDRQFILSSKKLLLSDSGFYLCACPGGNKLAKNIQYFGAGTRLSVL.

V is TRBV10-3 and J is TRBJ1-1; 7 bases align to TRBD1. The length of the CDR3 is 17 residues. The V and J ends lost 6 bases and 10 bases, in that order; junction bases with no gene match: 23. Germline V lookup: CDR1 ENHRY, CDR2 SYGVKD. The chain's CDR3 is CAIRNGQGDSEGGRAFF. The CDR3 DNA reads TGTGCCATCAGGAATGGCCAGGGGGATTCCGAGGGGGGTCGAGCTTTCTTT.

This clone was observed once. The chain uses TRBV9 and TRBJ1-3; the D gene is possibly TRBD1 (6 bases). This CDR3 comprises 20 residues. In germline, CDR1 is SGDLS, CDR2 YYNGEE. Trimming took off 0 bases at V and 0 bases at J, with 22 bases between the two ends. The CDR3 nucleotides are TGTGCCAGCAGCGTAGAACCTTTCAGGGGAAGGGCCTCCTCTGGAAACACCATATATTTT. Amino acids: CASSVEPFRGRASSGNTIYF.

The CDR3 spells CASSTGTGGFNEQFF. As DNA, the CDR3 is TGTGCCAGCAGTACCGGGACAGGGGGGTTCAATGAGCAGTTCTTC. The chain couples TRBV5-6 to TRBJ2-1; the match to TRBD1 covers 11 bases. The CDR3 has 15 residues. V shed 5 bases, J shed 6 bases, and the junction held 7 bases outside the gene matches. The germline V gene encodes CDR1 SGHDT and CDR2 YYEEEE.

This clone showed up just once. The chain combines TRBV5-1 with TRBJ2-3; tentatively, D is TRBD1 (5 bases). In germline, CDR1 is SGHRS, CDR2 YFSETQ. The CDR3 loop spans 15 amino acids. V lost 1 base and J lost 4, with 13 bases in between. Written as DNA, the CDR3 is TGCGCCAGCAGCTTGCAGGGTACAGGATCAGATACGCAGTATTTT. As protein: CASSLQGTGSDTQYF.

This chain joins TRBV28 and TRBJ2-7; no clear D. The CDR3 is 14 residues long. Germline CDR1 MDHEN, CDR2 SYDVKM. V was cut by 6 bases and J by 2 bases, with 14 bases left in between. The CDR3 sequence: CASSHPLQTYEQYV. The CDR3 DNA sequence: TGTGCCAGCAGCCACCCCCTTCAAACCTACGAGCAGTACGTC.

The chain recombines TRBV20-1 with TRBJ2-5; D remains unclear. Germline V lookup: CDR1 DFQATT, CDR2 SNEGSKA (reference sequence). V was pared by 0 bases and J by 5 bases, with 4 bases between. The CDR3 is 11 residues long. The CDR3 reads CSARDAETQYF. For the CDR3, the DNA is TGCAGTGCTAGAGATGCGGAGACCCAGTACTTC.

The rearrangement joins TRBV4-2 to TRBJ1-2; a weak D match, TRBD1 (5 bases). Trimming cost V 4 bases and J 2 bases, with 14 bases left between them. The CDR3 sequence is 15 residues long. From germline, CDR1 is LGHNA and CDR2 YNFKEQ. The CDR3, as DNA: TGTGCCAGCAGCCCGGAGGAGGGGCAGAACTATGGCTACACCTTC. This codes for CASSPEEGQNYGYTF.

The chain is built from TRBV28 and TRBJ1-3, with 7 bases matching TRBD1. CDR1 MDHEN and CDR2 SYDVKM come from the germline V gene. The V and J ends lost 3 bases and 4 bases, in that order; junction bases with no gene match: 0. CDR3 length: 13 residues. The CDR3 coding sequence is TGTGCCAGCAGTTTGGGACAGGGAAACACCATATATTTT. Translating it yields CASSLGQGNTIYF.

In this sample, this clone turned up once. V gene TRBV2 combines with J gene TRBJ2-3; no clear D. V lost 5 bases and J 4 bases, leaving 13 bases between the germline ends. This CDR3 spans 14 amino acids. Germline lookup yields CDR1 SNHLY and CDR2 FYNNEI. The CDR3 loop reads CASSFNLGPDTQYF. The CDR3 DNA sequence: TGTGCCAGCAGTTTCAACCTTGGACCAGATACGCAGTATTTT. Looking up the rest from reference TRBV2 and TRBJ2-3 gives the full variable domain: EPEVTQTPSHQVTQMGQEVILRCVPISNHLYFYWYRQILGQKVEFLVSFYNNEISEKSEIFDDQFSVERPDGSNFTLKIRSTKLEDSAMYFCASSFNLGPDTQYFGPGTRLTVL.

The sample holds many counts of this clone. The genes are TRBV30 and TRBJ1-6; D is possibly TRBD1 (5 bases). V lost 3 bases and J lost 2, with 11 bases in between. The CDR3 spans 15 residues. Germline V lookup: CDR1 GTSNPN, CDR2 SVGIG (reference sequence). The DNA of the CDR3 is TGTGCCTGGAGAGGCAGGGTCACCTATAATTCACCCCTCCACTTT. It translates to CAWRGRVTYNSPLHF.

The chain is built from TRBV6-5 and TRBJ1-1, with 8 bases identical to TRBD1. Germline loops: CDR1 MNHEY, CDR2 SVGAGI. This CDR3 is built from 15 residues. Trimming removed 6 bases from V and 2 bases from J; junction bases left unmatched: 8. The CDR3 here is CASSIQGQGNTEAFF. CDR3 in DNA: TGTGCCAGCAGCATACAAGGACAGGGTAACACTGAAGCTTTCTTT.

The CDR3 is CASSLDYLTDTQYF. CDR3 sequence (DNA): TGTGCCAGCAGCCTCGACTACCTTACAGATACGCAGTATTTT. The rearrangement joins TRBV11-2 to TRBJ2-3; D might be TRBD2 (5 bases). The CDR3 consists of 14 residues. Germline V gene data show CDR1 as SGHAT and CDR2 as FQNNGV. Trimming took off 5 bases at V and 3 bases at J, with 12 bases between the two ends.